The T cell receptor (beta chain) under discussion was sequenced for a study of blood T cell repertoires in COVID-19. Across the whole study: Samples representing acute and convalescent COVID-19 were sourced from the United States, Italy and Spain. Sample material is recorded as cDNA or gDNA derived from T cells, B-cell-depleted T cells, or PBMCs.

TCRdb's table, derived via immunoSEQ multiplex PCR, lists solely in-frame clones and lacks some. The profile shows tens of thousands of clones, 80% to 90% of them singletons. CDR3 size: 16 residues. Germline trimming cut 6 bases from V and 5 bases from J; bases unmatched to any gene: 15. Germline CDR1 is MDHEN and CDR2 is SYDVKM. The TCR comes from a woman aged 60 to 75 with COVID-19, enrolled during active disease. Sequencing used peripheral blood. The chain recombines TRBV28 with TRBJ2-5; 7 nucleotides agree with TRBD1. The DNA for the CDR3 is TGTGCCAGCAGCCCCACTTACAGGGGCCCCCAGGAGACCCAGTACTTC. Encoded protein: CASSPTYRGPQETQYF.